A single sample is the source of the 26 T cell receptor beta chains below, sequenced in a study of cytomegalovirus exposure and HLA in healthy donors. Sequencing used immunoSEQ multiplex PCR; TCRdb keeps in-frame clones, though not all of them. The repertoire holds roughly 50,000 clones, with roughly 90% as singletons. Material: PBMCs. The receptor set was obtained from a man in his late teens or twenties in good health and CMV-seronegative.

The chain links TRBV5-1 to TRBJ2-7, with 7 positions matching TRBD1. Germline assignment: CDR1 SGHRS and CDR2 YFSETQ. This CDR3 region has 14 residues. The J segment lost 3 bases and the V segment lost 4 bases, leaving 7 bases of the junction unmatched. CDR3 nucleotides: TGCGCCAGCAGCAGTCGGGACAGCTACTACGAGCAGTACTTC. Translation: CASSSRDSYYEQYF.

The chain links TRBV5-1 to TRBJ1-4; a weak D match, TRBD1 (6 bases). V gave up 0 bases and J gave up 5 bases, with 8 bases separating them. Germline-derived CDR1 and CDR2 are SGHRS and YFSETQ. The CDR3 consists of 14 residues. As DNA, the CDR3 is TGCGCCAGCAGCTTGGGACAGGAGAATGAAAAACTGTTTTTT. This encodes CASSLGQENEKLFF.

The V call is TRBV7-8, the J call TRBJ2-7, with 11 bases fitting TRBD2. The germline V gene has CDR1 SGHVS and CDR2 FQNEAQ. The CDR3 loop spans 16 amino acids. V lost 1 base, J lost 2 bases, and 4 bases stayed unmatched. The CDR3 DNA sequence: TGTGCCAGCAGCTTAGTGGCTAGCGGGAGGACCTACGAGCAGTACTTC. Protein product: CASSLVASGRTYEQYF.

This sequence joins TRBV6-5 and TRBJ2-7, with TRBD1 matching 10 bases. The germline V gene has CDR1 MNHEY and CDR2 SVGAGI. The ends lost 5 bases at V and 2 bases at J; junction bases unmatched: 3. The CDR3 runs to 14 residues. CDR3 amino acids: CASSPGQGAYEQYF. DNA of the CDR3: TGTGCCAGCAGTCCCGGACAGGGGGCCTACGAGCAGTACTTC.

CDR3 in DNA: TGTGCAGCGGGGGGAAATACCGGGGAGCTGTTTTTT. It specifies CAAGGNTGELFF. The rearrangement links TRBV19 to TRBJ2-2; 9 bases are a match to TRBD2. Germline V gives CDR1 LNHDA, CDR2 SQIVND (reference sequence). The CDR3 has 12 amino acids.

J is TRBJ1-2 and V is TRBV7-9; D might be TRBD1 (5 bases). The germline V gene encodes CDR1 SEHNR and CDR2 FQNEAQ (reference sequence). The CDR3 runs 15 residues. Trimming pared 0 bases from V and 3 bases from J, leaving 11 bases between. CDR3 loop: CASSLAVQEYYGYTF. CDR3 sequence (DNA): TGTGCCAGCAGCTTAGCCGTACAGGAGTACTATGGCTACACCTTC. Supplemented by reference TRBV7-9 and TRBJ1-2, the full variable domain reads DTGVSQNPRHKITKRGQNVTFRCDPISEHNRLYWYRQTLGQGPEFLTYFQNEAQLEKSRLLSDRFSAERPKGSFSTLEIQRTEQGDSAMYLCASSLAVQEYYGYTFGSGTRLTVV.

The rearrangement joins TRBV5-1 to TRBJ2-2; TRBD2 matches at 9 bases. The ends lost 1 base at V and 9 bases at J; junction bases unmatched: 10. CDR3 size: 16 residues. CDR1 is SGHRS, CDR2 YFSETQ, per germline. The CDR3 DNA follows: TGCGCCAGCAGCTTGTTCGTAGCGGGAGATCGCAGGGAGCTGTTTTTT. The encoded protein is CASSLFVAGDRRELFF.

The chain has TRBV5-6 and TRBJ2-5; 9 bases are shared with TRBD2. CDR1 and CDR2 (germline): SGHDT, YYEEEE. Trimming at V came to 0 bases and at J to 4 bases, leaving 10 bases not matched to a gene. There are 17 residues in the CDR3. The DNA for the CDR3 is TGTGCCAGCAGCTTGGAGGGTAGCGGGAGAGGTAGAGAGACCCAGTACTTC. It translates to CASSLEGSGRGRETQYF.

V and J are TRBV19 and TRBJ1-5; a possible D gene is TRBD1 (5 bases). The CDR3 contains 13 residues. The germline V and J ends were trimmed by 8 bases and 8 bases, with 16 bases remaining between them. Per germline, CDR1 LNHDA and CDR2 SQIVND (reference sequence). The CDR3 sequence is CASHHPGGEPQHF. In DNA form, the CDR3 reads TGTGCCAGTCACCACCCGGGGGGAGAGCCCCAGCATTTT.

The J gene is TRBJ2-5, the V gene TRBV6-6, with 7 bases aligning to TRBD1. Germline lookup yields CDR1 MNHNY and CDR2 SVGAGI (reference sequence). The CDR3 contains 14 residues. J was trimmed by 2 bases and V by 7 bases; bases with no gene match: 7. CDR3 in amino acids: CASIGQVEQETQYF. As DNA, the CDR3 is TGTGCCAGCATTGGACAGGTTGAACAAGAGACCCAGTACTTC.

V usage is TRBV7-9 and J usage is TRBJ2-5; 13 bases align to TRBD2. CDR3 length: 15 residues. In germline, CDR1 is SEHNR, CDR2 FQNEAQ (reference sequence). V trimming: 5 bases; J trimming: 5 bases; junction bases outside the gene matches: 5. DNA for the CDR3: TGTGCCAGCAGCAGGACTAGCGGGAGTGGCGAGACCCAGTACTTC. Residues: CASSRTSGSGETQYF.

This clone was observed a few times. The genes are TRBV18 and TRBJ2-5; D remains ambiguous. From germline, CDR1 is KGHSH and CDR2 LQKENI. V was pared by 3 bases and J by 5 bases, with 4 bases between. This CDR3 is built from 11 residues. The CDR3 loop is CASSPEETQYF. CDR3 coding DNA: TGTGCCAGCTCACCGGAGGAGACCCAGTACTTC.

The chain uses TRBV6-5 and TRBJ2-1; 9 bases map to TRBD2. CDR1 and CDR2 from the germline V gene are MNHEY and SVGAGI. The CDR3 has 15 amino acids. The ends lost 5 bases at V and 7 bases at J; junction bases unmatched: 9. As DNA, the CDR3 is TGTGCCAGCAGTAGAGGCGGGAGGGCCGTTAATGAGCAGTTCTTC. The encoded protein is CASSRGGRAVNEQFF.

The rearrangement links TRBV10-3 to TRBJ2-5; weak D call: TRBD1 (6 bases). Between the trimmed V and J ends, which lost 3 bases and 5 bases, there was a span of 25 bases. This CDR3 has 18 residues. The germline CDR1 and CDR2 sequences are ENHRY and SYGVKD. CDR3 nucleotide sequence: TGTGCCATCAGTGAAAGGATGTCGGTGGGGGCGAAAGGGGAGACCCAGTACTTC. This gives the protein CAISERMSVGAKGETQYF.

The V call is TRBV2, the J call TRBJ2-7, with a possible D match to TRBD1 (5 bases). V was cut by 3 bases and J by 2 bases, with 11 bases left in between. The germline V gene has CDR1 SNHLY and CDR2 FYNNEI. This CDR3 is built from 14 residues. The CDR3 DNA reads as TGTGCCAGCAGTGAGGACATATCCACCTACGAGCAGTACTTC. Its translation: CASSEDISTYEQYF.

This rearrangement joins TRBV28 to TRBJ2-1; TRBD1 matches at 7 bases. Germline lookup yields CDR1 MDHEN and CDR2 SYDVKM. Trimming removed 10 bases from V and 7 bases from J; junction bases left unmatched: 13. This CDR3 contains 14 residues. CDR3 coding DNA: TGTGCCACCCAGATAAGGGACAGTCTAAATGAGCAGTTCTTC. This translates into CATQIRDSLNEQFF.

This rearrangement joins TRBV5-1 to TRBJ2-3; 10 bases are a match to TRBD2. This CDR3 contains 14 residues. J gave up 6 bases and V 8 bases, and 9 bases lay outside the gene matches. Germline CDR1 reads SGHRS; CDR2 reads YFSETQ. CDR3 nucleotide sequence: TGCGCCAGTAGTACTAGCGGGGCTGTGGATACGCAGTATTTT. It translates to CASSTSGAVDTQYF. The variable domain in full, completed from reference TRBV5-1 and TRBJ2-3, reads KAGVTQTPRYLIKTRGQQVTLSCSPISGHRSVSWYQQTPGQGLQFLFEYFSETQRNKGNFPGRFSGRQFSNSRSEMNVSTLELGDSALYLCASSTSGAVDTQYFGPGTRLTVL.

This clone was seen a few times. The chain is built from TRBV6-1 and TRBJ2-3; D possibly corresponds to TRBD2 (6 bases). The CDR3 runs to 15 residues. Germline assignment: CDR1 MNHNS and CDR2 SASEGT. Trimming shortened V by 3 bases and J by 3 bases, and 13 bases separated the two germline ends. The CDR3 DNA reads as TGTGCCAGCAGTGACTGGGGGGTTGGGACAGATACGCAGTATTTT. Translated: CASSDWGVGTDTQYF.

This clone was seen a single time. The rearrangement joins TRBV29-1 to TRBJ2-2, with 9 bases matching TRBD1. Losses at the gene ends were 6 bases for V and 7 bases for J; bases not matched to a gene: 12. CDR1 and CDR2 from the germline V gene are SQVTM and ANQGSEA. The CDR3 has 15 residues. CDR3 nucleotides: TGCAGCGTAGGGAGAGGACAGGGGTTGATCGGGGAGCTGTTTTTT. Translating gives CSVGRGQGLIGELFF.

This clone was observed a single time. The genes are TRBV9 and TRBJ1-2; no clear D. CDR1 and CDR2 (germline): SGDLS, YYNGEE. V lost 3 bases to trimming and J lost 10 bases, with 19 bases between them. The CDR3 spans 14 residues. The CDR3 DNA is TGTGCCAGCAGCGAGAAGCCAGGCCCAGTTGACTACACCTTC. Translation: CASSEKPGPVDYTF. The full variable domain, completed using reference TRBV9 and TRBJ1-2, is DSGVTQTPKHLITATGQRVTLRCSPRSGDLSVYWYQQSLDQGLQFLIQYYNGEERAKGNILERFSAQQFPDLHSELNLSSLELGDSALYFCASSEKPGPVDYTFGSGTRLTVV.

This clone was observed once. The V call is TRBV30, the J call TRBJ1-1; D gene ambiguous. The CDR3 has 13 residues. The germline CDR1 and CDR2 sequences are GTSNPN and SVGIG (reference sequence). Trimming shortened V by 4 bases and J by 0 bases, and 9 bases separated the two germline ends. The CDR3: CAWNAGLNTEAFF. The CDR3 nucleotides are TGTGCCTGGAATGCGGGGTTGAACACTGAAGCTTTCTTT.

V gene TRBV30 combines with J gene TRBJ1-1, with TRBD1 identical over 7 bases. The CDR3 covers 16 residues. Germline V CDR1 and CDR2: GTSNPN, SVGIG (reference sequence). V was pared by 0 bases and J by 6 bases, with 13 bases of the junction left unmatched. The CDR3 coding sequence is TGTGCCTGGAGTGTCTGCTGCCCAGGGGGTGACTCTGAAGCTTTCTTT. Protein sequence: CAWSVCCPGGDSEAFF.

CDR3 in amino acids: CASSRSGETQYF. The CDR3 DNA follows: TGCGCCAGCAGCCGGAGTGGCGAGACCCAGTACTTC. The chain has TRBV5-1 and TRBJ2-5; no clear D gene. CDR1 SGHRS and CDR2 YFSETQ come from the germline V gene. The CDR3 is 12 residues long. V was pared by 4 bases and J by 5 bases, with 9 bases between.

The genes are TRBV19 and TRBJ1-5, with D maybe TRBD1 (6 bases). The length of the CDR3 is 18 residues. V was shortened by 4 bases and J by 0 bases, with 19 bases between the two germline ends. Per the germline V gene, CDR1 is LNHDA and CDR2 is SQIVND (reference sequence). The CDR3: CASSSDRNRGLSNQPQHF. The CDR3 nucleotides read TGTGCCAGTAGTAGCGACAGGAACCGGGGCCTTAGCAATCAGCCCCAGCATTTT.

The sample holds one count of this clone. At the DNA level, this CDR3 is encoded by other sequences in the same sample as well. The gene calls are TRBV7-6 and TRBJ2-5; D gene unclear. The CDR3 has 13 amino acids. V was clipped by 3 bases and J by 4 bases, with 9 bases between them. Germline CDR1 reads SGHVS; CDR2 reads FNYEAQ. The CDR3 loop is CASSLNSGETQYF. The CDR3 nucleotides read TGTGCCAGCAGCTTGAATTCGGGAGAGACCCAGTACTTC.

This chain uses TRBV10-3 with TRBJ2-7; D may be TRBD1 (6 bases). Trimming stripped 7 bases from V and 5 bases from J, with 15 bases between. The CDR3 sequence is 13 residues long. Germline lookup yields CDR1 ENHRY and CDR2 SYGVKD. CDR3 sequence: CAITPGQSDEQYF. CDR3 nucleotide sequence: TGTGCCATCACCCCAGGACAGTCCGACGAGCAGTACTTC.